The rows below give T cell receptor beta chains drawn from one sample of a study of T cells in Graves' hyperthyroidism and ophthalmopathy. TCRdb passed the multiplex PCR reads through MiXCR, listing each CDR3 protein once. The sample has about 380,000 distinct CDR3 sequences, approximately 15% seen once; the top ten hold less than 25%. Sequenced input: blood. Receptors originate from a man aged 25-45 years with Graves' hyperthyroidism that later progressed to Graves' ophthalmopathy. CDR3s include the opening cysteine and the closing phenylalanine or tryptophan. A D gene is named only where the DNA matches it firmly. The listing skips clone size in some rows; elsewhere it reads once, few, many or a size class.

j_gene | d_gene | v_gene | abundance | CDR3nt | CDR3aa
TRBJ1-6 | TRBD1 | TRBV27 | many | TGTGCCAGCAGCCCCGACAGGGGGCCGAATTCACCCCTCCACTTT | CASSPDRGPNSPLHF
TRBJ1-4 | . | TRBV12-3/TRBV12-4 | . | TGTGCCAGCAGTTTATCAGGGGCCAGTGAAAAACTGTTTTTT | CASSLSGASEKLFF
TRBJ2-7 | . | TRBV12-5 | many | TGTGCTAGTGGTTTCGAACAGGGTTACGAGCAGTACTTC | CASGFEQGYEQYF
TRBJ1-2 | . | TRBV28 | many | TGTGCCAGCAGCCCGGGACTTAGCTATGGCTACACCTTC | CASSPGLSYGYTF
TRBJ2-7 | TRBD2 | TRBV7-2 | . | TGTGCCAGCAGCCCCGGACTAGCGGGGCCCTCCTACGAGCAGTACTTC | CASSPGLAGPSYEQYF
TRBJ2-7 | . | TRBV7-9 | . | TGTGCCAGCAGCTCGGGACCCAGACACGACGAGCAGTACTTC | CASSSGPRHDEQYF
TRBJ1-5 | . | TRBV11-3 | many | TGTGCCAGCAGCCCCTCGGCGAATCAGCCCCAGCATTTT | CASSPSANQPQHF
TRBJ1-2 | . | TRBV20-1 | . | TGCAGTGCCCTGCGGGACGTCGCTGGCTACACCTTC | CSALRDVAGYTF
TRBJ2-7 | TRBD2 | TRBV12-3/TRBV12-4 | few | TGTGCCAGCAGTTCTACTAGCGGGGTAAGAGAGCAGTACTTC | CASSSTSGVREQYF
TRBJ2-7 | . | TRBV28 | . | TGTGCCAGCAGAACCTCCGGGAGCTCCTACGAGCAGTACTTC | CASRTSGSSYEQYF
TRBJ2-1 | . | TRBV5-5 | many | TGTGCCAGCAGCTTGGAACTAGTCTCCTACAATGAGCAGTTCTTC | CASSLELVSYNEQFF
TRBJ2-1 | . | TRBV19 | . | TGTGCCAGTAGTAAGGAGACCGGATCTTTTTACAATGAGCAGTTCTTC | CASSKETGSFYNEQFF
TRBJ2-7 | . | TRBV11-2 | many | TGTGCCAGCAGCTTCGGCACGGCCTACGAGCAGTACTTC | CASSFGTAYEQYF
TRBJ1-1 | . | TRBV7-8 | many | TGTGCCAGCAGCCCGACCGGGGTCCGAACTTTCTTT | CASSPTGVRTFF
TRBJ2-1 | . | TRBV3-1 | . | TGTGCCAGCAGCCAAGACCCATTTCAGTACAATGAGCAGTTCTTC | CASSQDPFQYNEQFF
TRBJ2-1 | . | TRBV7-6 | . | TGTGCCAGCAGCTACCTTTCCGGGACGACCCGATACAGTGAGCAGTTCTTC | CASSYLSGTTRYSEQFF
TRBJ1-5 | . | TRBV30 | . | TGTGCCTGGAGTGCAAGGGAATCTGGCCCCCAGCATTTT | CAWSARESGPQHF
TRBJ2-5 | . | TRBV20-1 | many | TGCAGTGCTAGAACGGTCCAAGAGACCCAGTACTTC | CSARTVQETQYF
TRBJ2-7 | . | TRBV6-1 | . | TGTGCCAGCAGATTGGGTCAGAAGGGGACCCCCGCCGGGAGCTACGAGCAGTACTTC | CASRLGQKGTPAGSYEQYF
TRBJ2-5 | . | TRBV11-2 | many | TGTGCCAGCAGCACCCCTCCCGGGGGCCAGACCCAGTACTTC | CASSTPPGGQTQYF
TRBJ2-3 | TRBD1 | TRBV11-2 | . | TGTGCCAGCAGGTCAACTGCGACGGGACAGGGTGTTTCAGATACGCAGTATTTT | CASRSTATGQGVSDTQYF
TRBJ2-2 | . | TRBV12-3/TRBV12-4 | . | TGTGCCAGCAGGTACCACCCCGGGGAGCTGTTTTTT | CASRYHPGELFF
TRBJ2-1 | . | TRBV2 | many | TGTGCCAGCAGTGGGGGTCAGGGCCATGAGCAGTTCTTC | CASSGGQGHEQFF
TRBJ2-1 | . | TRBV10-3 | . | TGTGCCATCAGTGAGTCAGGGGGGAGTCCCTACAATGAGCAGTTCTTC | CAISESGGSPYNEQFF
TRBJ2-2 | . | TRBV7-9 | few | TGTGCCAGCAGCTCAACGGAGCTGTTTTTT | CASSSTELFF
TRBJ2-4 | . | TRBV30 | few | TGTGCCTGGAGTCCATCGGGGGGCCTCCGGCACATTCAGTACTTC | CAWSPSGGLRHIQYF
TRBJ1-2 | . | TRBV5-6 | . | TGTGCCAGCGGCCTTTGGGGGGCCTATGGCTACACCTTC | CASGLWGAYGYTF
TRBJ2-7 | . | TRBV5-1 | many | TGCGCCAGCAGCTTGGCCGGGACGGGGACCTACGAGCAGTACTTC | CASSLAGTGTYEQYF
TRBJ1-4 | . | TRBV11-3 | . | TGTGCCAGCAGCTCATACCAGGGAGGTTCTGAAAAACTGTTTTTT | CASSSYQGGSEKLFF
TRBJ1-1 | . | TRBV20-1 | many | TGCAGTGCTAAGGGCGAGGGCGGGGTGAACACTGAAGCTTTCTTT | CSAKGEGGVNTEAFF
TRBJ1-2 | . | TRBV19 | . | TGTGCCAGTAGTATGACTAACTATGGCTACACCTTC | CASSMTNYGYTF
TRBJ1-1 | . | TRBV7-2 | many | TGTGCCAGCAGCTTAGTCGAGGGAACGGCTGAAGCTTTCTTT | CASSLVEGTAEAFF
TRBJ2-7 | . | TRBV11-2 | many | TGTGCCAGCAGCTCGTCTTGGACGCATTCCTACGAGCAGTACTTC | CASSSSWTHSYEQYF
TRBJ2-2 | TRBD1 | TRBV29-1 | . | TGCAGCGTTGAAACCCGCGACAGGGAGTTCACCGGGGAGCTGTTTTTT | CSVETRDREFTGELFF
TRBJ1-5 | . | TRBV12-3/TRBV12-4 | many | TGTGCCAGCAGTCCCCGACGCGTCAATCAGCCCCAGCATTTT | CASSPRRVNQPQHF
TRBJ2-2 | . | TRBV28 | few | TGTGCCAGCAGTCTCACGAGGCGGTATACCGGGGAGCTGTTTTTT | CASSLTRRYTGELFF
TRBJ2-7 | TRBD2 | TRBV4-1 | . | TGCGCCAGCAGCCAAGTGACTAGCGGGGTGACACCTTACGATCAGTACTTC | CASSQVTSGVTPYDQYF
TRBJ2-7 | TRBD1 | TRBV20-1 | many | TGCAGTGCGCGGAAACGGACAGGGTGGCTCTACGAGCAGTACTTC | CSARKRTGWLYEQYF
TRBJ1-2 | . | TRBV6-1 | many | TGTGCCAGCAGCGGCCCCCATGCAGGCTATGGCTACACCTTC | CASSGPHAGYGYTF
TRBJ2-3 | . | TRBV5-1 | . | TGCGCCAGCAGCCAAGAACAGAAAGGTACGCAGTATTTT | CASSQEQKGTQYF
TRBJ1-2 | TRBD1 | TRBV6-2/TRBV6-3 | few | TGTGCCAGCAGTTACTCCGGACAGGGGGAGGGCTACACCTTC | CASSYSGQGEGYTF
TRBJ2-7 | TRBD1 | TRBV6-1 | . | TGTGCCAGCACCCCTACAGGGGGCGCAGAGCAGTACTTC | CASTPTGGAEQYF
TRBJ1-6 | . | TRBV3-1 | many | TGTGCCAGCAGCCAAGTATCGGGGAATAATTCACCCCTCCACTTT | CASSQVSGNNSPLHF
TRBJ2-2 | . | TRBV5-1 | many | TGCGCCAGCAATACGGGTGACACCGGGGAGCTGTTTTTT | CASNTGDTGELFF
TRBJ1-4 | . | TRBV5-1 | few | TGCGCCAGCTCCCCGGCGGTTACCGATAATGAAAAACTGTTTTTT | CASSPAVTDNEKLFF
TRBJ2-2 | TRBD2 | TRBV4-1 | few | TGCGCCAGCAGCCAAGTGGGACTAGCTACCACCGGGGAGCTGTTTTTT | CASSQVGLATTGELFF